Listed here are 24 T cell receptor beta chains from one sample, sequenced in a study of blood T cell repertoires in COVID-19. Sequencing was performed with immunoSEQ multiplex PCR; in TCRdb, only in-frame clones are kept and a portion is missing. The sample includes 300,000 to 350,000 clones, about 90% seen only once; the top ten take roughly 1%. The source material was PBMCs or T cells enriched from blood (not recorded which). All receptors come from a woman aged 25 to 39 who had recovered from COVID-19.

The chain links TRBV21-1 to TRBJ2-5; the D call TRBD1 from the table was never checked on the DNA. TRBV21-1 is marked as a pseudogene. The CDR3 consists of 16 residues. The CDR3 nucleotides read TGTGCCAGCAGCAAAGCTGGGACAGGGGGCGCGGAGACCCAGTACTTC. It yields the protein CASSKAGTGGAETQYF.

The chain couples TRBV2 to TRBJ1-4, with 7 nucleotides matching TRBD1. This CDR3 is 15 amino acids long. The ends lost 6 bases at V and 3 bases at J; junction bases unmatched: 7. Germline V CDR1 and CDR2: SNHLY, FYNNEI. CDR3 DNA sequence: TGTGCCAGCAGGGAGACAGGGAAACCTAATGAAAAACTGTTTTTT. It yields the protein CASRETGKPNEKLFF. The whole variable domain, remainder taken from reference TRBV2 and TRBJ1-4, is EPEVTQTPSHQVTQMGQEVILRCVPISNHLYFYWYRQILGQKVEFLVSFYNNEISEKSEIFDDQFSVERPDGSNFTLKIRSTKLEDSAMYFCASRETGKPNEKLFFGSGTQLSVL.

This rearrangement joins TRBV7-2 to TRBJ1-6, with D possibly TRBD1 on 6 matching bases. CDR1 is SGHTA, CDR2 FQGNSA, per germline. The CDR3 has 13 amino acids. V shed 2 bases and J shed 9 bases, with 8 bases lying between them. The CDR3 loop reads CASSLQGRSPLHF. In DNA, the CDR3 is TGTGCCAGCAGCTTACAGGGGCGTTCACCCCTCCACTTT.

J is TRBJ1-2 and V is TRBV27; D gene ambiguous. V was shortened by 5 bases and J by 4 bases, with 11 bases between the two germline ends. Germline CDR1 and CDR2: MNHEY and SMNVEV (reference sequence). The CDR3 is 13 residues long. CDR3 nucleotides: TGTGCCAGCAGTGTAAGCGAACGCTATGGCTACACCTTC. This codes for CASSVSERYGYTF.

V usage is TRBV3-1 (or the pseudogene TRBV3-2) and J usage is TRBJ2-7; TRBD1 matches 10 bases. The length of the CDR3 is 15 residues. Per the germline V gene, CDR1 is LGHDT and CDR2 is YNNKEL (reference sequence). V gave up 4 bases and J gave up 5 bases; unmatched junction bases: 8. CDR3 residues: CASSPTGTGVHEQYF. The CDR3 DNA sequence: TGTGCCAGCAGCCCAACCGGGACAGGGGTCCACGAGCAGTACTTC.

This chain joins TRBV10-1 and TRBJ1-2; TRBD1 matches at 10 bases. J lost 6 bases, V lost 2 bases, and 27 bases had no gene match. The germline V gene has CDR1 WNHNN and CDR2 SYGVQD (reference sequence). The length of the CDR3 is 22 residues. CDR3 sequence reads: CASSEDKYCSWWDRGFKNGYTF. The CDR3 DNA is TGCGCCAGCAGTGAGGATAAGTATTGTTCGTGGTGGGACAGGGGCTTTAAGAATGGCTACACCTTC.

This clone was detected a few times. The chain has TRBV19 and TRBJ2-7; tentatively, D is TRBD1 (6 bases). The germline V gene has CDR1 LNHDA and CDR2 SQIVND (reference sequence). CDR3 length: 12 amino acids. V was cut by 8 bases and J by 2 bases, with 10 bases left in between. DNA of the CDR3: TGTGCCAGTGGGGACACAGCCTACGAGCAGTACTTC. Translating gives CASGDTAYEQYF.

This chain connects TRBV5-1 to TRBJ1-2; 7 positions match TRBD1. V lost 4 bases, J lost 5 bases, and 11 bases stayed unmatched. Germline V CDR1 and CDR2: SGHRS, YFSETQ. The CDR3 contains 15 residues. The CDR3 is CASSPGFDRDYGYTF. Written as DNA, the CDR3 is TGCGCCAGCAGCCCCGGTTTCGACAGGGATTATGGCTACACCTTC.

The rearrangement links TRBV27 to TRBJ1-3, with no clear D. The CDR3 extends over 15 amino acids. Deletions cut 0 bases from V and 0 bases from J, with 6 bases between. CDR1 and CDR2 from the germline V gene are MNHEY and SMNVEV (reference sequence). CDR3 coding DNA: TGTGCCAGCAGTTTATCGTACAGCTCTGGAAACACCATATATTTT. The encoded protein is CASSLSYSSGNTIYF.

The V and J genes are TRBV4-1 and TRBJ2-7, with 9 bases aligning to TRBD1. Germline values: CDR1 MGHRA, CDR2 YSYEKL. The CDR3 runs 14 residues. V was clipped by 1 base and J by 5 bases; unmatched bases: 3. CDR3 coding DNA: TGCGCCAGCAGCCAAGGACAGGGGGGGAACGAGCAGTACTTC. Translation gives CASSQGQGGNEQYF.

This clone was seen more than once but under ten times. This chain uses TRBV5-4 with TRBJ1-1; D gene unclear. CDR1 is SGHNT, CDR2 YYREEE, per germline (reference sequence). The CDR3 is made up of 13 amino acids. Trimming left V 2 bases short and J 1 base short, with 6 bases between. CDR3 residues: CASSFPGNTEAFF. CDR3 coding DNA: TGTGCCAGCAGCTTCCCGGGGAACACTGAAGCTTTCTTT.

The chain recombines TRBV7-9 with TRBJ1-3; TRBD1 might be the D (5 bases). V was pared by 11 bases and J by 4 bases, with 15 bases between. This CDR3 spans 13 amino acids. CDR1 and CDR2 from the germline V gene are SEHNR and FQNEAQ (reference sequence). The CDR3 nucleotides are TGTGCCGGGGCCTTTGGGCTCGGAAACACCATATATTTT. Its protein is CAGAFGLGNTIYF. The full variable domain, rest sourced from reference TRBV7-9 and TRBJ1-3, is DTGVSQNPRHKITKRGQNVTFRCDPISEHNRLYWYRQTLGQGPEFLTYFQNEAQLEKSRLLSDRFSAERPKGSFSTLEIQRTEQGDSAMYLCAGAFGLGNTIYFGEGSWLTVV.

The V call is TRBV28, the J call TRBJ1-5; D gene ambiguous. The germline V and J ends were trimmed by 6 bases and 2 bases, with 8 bases remaining between them. CDR1 is MDHEN and CDR2 is SYDVKM in the germline V gene. The CDR3 loop spans 13 amino acids. CDR3 coding DNA: TGTGCCAGCAGCTTCGGAGGCAATCAGCCCCAGCATTTT. It is translated as CASSFGGNQPQHF.

The chain carries TRBV7-2 and TRBJ1-6, with D perhaps matching TRBD1 (6 bases). This CDR3 spans 17 amino acids. Trimming pared 4 bases from V and 5 bases from J, leaving 18 bases between. Germline assignment: CDR1 SGHTA and CDR2 FQGNSA. The CDR3 sequence is CASSSTLQGPNNSPLHF. The CDR3 region has the DNA TGTGCCAGCAGCTCTACCCTACAGGGTCCCAATAATTCACCCCTCCACTTT.

The chain combines TRBV11-2 with TRBJ1-2; D not certain. The germline V and J ends were trimmed by 5 bases and 7 bases, with 11 bases remaining between them. Germline V gene sequence: CDR1 SGHAT, CDR2 FQNNGV. The CDR3 contains 12 residues. The CDR3 protein is CASSQLSTGYTF. Written as DNA, the CDR3 is TGTGCCAGCAGCCAACTGTCTACTGGCTACACCTTC.

The chain couples TRBV29-1 to TRBJ1-1, with 7 bases aligning to TRBD1. CDR1 is SQVTM and CDR2 is ANQGSEA in the germline V gene. This CDR3 is built from 15 residues. The V gene end was trimmed by 1 base and the J gene end by 7 bases; junction bases not matched to a gene: 12. CDR3 in DNA: TGCAGCGTTGAAGTCGGAGGGGGCTGGTTGGGTGAAGCTTTCTTT. It yields the protein CSVEVGGGWLGEAFF.

J is TRBJ2-1 and V is TRBV5-6, with D possibly TRBD2 on 6 matching bases. Germline lookup yields CDR1 SGHDT and CDR2 YYEEEE. V lost 3 bases, J lost 3 bases, and 13 bases lay in between. This CDR3 comprises 15 residues. Here the CDR3 DNA reads TGTGCCAGCAGCTGGGGACTGCGCGGCTACAATGAGCAGTTCTTC. This translates into CASSWGLRGYNEQFF.

This clone has just a few counts. The chain links TRBV7-9 to TRBJ2-1; D possibly corresponds to TRBD1 (5 bases). The ends were cut back, 0 bases at V and 4 bases at J, with 13 bases in the middle. The CDR3 totals 16 residues. The germline V gene has CDR1 SEHNR and CDR2 FQNEAQ (reference sequence). Here the CDR3 reads CASSLALGAEYNEQFF. The CDR3 region has the DNA TGTGCCAGCAGCTTAGCGCTAGGGGCGGAGTACAATGAGCAGTTCTTC.

This chain uses TRBV27 with TRBJ2-1, with 7 bases matching TRBD1. The germline gives CDR1 MNHEY, CDR2 SMNVEV (reference sequence). The CDR3 contains 15 residues. Germline trimming cut 5 bases from V and 0 bases from J; bases unmatched to any gene: 4. The CDR3 loop is CASSVQGSSYNEQFF. CDR3 bases: TGTGCCAGCAGTGTACAGGGGAGCTCCTACAATGAGCAGTTCTTC.

The V call is TRBV7-6, the J call TRBJ2-1; TRBD2 matches 9 bases. The length of the CDR3 is 17 residues. The V gene's germline CDR1 is SGHVS and CDR2 FNYEAQ. Unmatched junction bases numbered 14, after V lost 3 bases and J lost 8 bases. In nucleotides, the CDR3 is TGTGCCAGCAGCTTGGGCGGGGGGGCACGGTTGAGCGATGAGCAGTTCTTC. Protein product: CASSLGGGARLSDEQFF. The full variable domain, completed using reference TRBV7-6 and TRBJ2-1, is GAGVSQSPRYKVTKRGQDVALRCDPISGHVSLYWYRQALGQGPEFLTYFNYEAQQDKSGLPNDRFSAERPEGSISTLTIQRTEQRDSAMYRCASSLGGGARLSDEQFFGPGTRLTVL.

The genes are TRBV15 and TRBJ1-6; D gene unclear. This CDR3 spans 15 amino acids. Looked up from germline, CDR1 is LNHNV and CDR2 is YYDKDF (reference sequence). Trimming shortened V by 3 bases and J by 5 bases, and 11 bases separated the two germline ends. CDR3 in amino acids: CATSREDANNSPLHF. The CDR3 nucleotides read TGTGCCACCAGCAGGGAGGACGCCAATAATTCACCCCTCCACTTT. Full variable domain (remainder filled in from reference TRBV15 and TRBJ1-6): DAMVIQNPRYQVTQFGKPVTLSCSQTLNHNVMYWYQQKSSQAPKLLFHYYDKDFNNEADTPDNFQSRRPNTSFCFLDIRSPGLGDTAMYLCATSREDANNSPLHFGNGTRLTVT.

This chain uses TRBV4-3 with TRBJ2-3; TRBD2 is a possible D gene (6 bases). With 5 bases removed from V and 3 bases from J, the gap between germline ends came to 15 bases. In germline, CDR1 is LGHNA, CDR2 YSLEER. This CDR3 is built from 15 residues. The CDR3 spells CASSSGGTWTDTQYF. The CDR3 DNA is TGCGCCAGCAGCTCGGGCGGGACCTGGACAGATACGCAGTATTTT.

V gene TRBV2 combines with J gene TRBJ1-1; D perhaps matches TRBD1 (5 bases). Trimming cost V 9 bases and J 1 base, with 12 bases left between them. This CDR3 is 13 amino acids long. Germline CDR1 SNHLY, CDR2 FYNNEI. The CDR3 nucleotides are TGTGCCAGATCGAGACAGAAGAACACTGAAGCTTTCTTT. Amino acids: CARSRQKNTEAFF. The full variable domain, with the rest looked up from reference TRBV2 and TRBJ1-1, is EPEVTQTPSHQVTQMGQEVILRCVPISNHLYFYWYRQILGQKVEFLVSFYNNEISEKSEIFDDQFSVERPDGSNFTLKIRSTKLEDSAMYFCARSRQKNTEAFFGQGTRLTVV.

The J gene is TRBJ1-6, the V gene TRBV11-2; tentative D call: TRBD1 (6 bases). V lost 1 base and J 7 bases, leaving 17 bases between the germline ends. Germline V gene lookup returns CDR1 SGHAT and CDR2 FQNNGV. The CDR3 contains 17 residues. CDR3 in DNA: TGTGCCAGCAGCTTAGTAGCGCCGGGACATGCAAATTCACCCCTCCACTTT. Its protein is CASSLVAPGHANSPLHF. Based on the CDR3 plus reference TRBV11-2 and TRBJ1-6, the full variable domain is EAGVAQSPRYKIIEKRQSVAFWCNPISGHATLYWYQQILGQGPKLLIQFQNNGVVDDSQLPKDRFSAERLKGVDSTLKIQPAKLEDSAVYLCASSLVAPGHANSPLHFGNGTRLTVT.